This T cell receptor (beta chain) was captured in a study of shared clonotypes between healthy human individuals. Overall study context: Each donor had three CD4 naive, three CD4 memory, two CD8 naive and one CD8 memory plate.

For this clone: Within the sample, other DNA sequences also encode this same CDR3.

Produced via immunoSEQ multiplex PCR; TCRdb's table is partial and in-frame only. The table lists 2 million to 2.5 million clones, approximately 93% of them singletons. Germline loops: CDR1 SGHNT, CDR2 YYREEE (reference sequence). V lost 0 bases to trimming and J lost 4 bases, with 9 bases between them. This CDR3 is built from 14 residues. The sample taken for sequencing was naive CD4+ T cells from PBMCs. Subset denoted: CD45RA+ positively selected. This chain links TRBV5-4 with TRBJ2-3; D gene ambiguous. The clonotype originates from a man between 18 and 29 years old in good health. Some clones in this sample may be carry-over from other donors' samples. CDR3 in DNA: TGTGCCAGCAGCTTGGCCCGAGGACCAGATACGCAGTATTTT. This codes for CASSLARGPDTQYF.